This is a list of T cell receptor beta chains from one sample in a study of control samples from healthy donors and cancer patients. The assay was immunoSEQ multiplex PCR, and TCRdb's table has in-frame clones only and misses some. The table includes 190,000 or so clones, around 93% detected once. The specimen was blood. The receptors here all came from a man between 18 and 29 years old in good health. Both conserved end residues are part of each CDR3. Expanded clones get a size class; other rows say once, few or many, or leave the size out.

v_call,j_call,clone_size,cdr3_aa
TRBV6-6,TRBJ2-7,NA,CASSQSTWGRALNEQYF
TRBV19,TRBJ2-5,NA,CASSIGDSRRETQYF
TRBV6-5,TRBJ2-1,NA,CASTPWTGGHDEQFF
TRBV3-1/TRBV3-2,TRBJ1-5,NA,CASSQGQGGQPQHF
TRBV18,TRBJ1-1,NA,CASSPQGETEAFF
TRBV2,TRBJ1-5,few,CASRGQAKGNQPQHF
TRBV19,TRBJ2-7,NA,CASRGLGYEQYF
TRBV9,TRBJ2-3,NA,CASSGPGLALPDTQYF
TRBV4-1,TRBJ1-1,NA,CASSQRLWGTEAFF
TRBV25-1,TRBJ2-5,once,CASSDGGKETQYF
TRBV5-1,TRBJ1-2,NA,CASSPPLEGSAYGYTF
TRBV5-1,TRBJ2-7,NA,CASRQDRGYEQYF
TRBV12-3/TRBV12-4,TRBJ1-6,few,CASSPSGAPLHF
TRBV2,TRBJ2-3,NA,CASSDRGGGFPDTQYF
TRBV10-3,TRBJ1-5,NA,CAISNPDSYNQPQHF
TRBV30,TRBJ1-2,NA,CAWTRDGGQSNYGYTF
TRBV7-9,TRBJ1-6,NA,CASSITDINSPLHF
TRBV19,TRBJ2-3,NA,CASSTAGGHDTQYF
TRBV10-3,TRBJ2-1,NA,CAISDQGNEQFF
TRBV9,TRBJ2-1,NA,CASSALMTTSGGYNEQFF
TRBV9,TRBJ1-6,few,CASSVGQGENSPLHF
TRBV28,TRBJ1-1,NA,CASSLGLGGSEAFF
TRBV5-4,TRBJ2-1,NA,CASSFDWTSGNEQFF
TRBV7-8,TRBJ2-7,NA,CASSLEGGPSYEQYF
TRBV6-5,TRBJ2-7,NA,CASSYPPHEQYF
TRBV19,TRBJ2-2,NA,CASSIAGYNGELFF
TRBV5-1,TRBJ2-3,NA,CASSLGKVGFTDTQYF
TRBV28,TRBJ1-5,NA,CASSLRGQPQHF
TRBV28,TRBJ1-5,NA,CASSFPDRAQPQHF
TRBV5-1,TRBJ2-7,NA,CASSLGTGVSSYEQYF
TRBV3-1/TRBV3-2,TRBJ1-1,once,CASSQDLVGLNTEAFF
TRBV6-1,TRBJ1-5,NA,CASSVPGGAITSNQPQHF
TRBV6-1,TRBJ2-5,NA,CASSERRGGAFLFETQYF
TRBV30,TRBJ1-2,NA,CAWTIDRNYGYTF
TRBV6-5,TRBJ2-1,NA,CASSQTSGGPQQFF
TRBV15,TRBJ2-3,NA,CATSRSLRTGDTDTQYF
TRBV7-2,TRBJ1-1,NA,CASSLEGFATEAFF
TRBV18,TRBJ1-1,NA,CASSPPGGWTEAFF
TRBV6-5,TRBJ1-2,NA,CASRGTEYGYTF
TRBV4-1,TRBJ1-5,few,CASSQPTNRDSSGQPQHF
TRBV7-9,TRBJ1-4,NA,CASSLHGIGEKLFF
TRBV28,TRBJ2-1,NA,CASSQDILSSYNEQFF
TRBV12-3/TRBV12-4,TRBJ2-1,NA,CASVSSPNEQFF
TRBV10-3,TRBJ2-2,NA,CAILMGTPRNGELFF
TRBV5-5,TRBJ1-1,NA,CASSFHREGGTEAFF
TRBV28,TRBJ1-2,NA,CASRTRDRDSYGYTF
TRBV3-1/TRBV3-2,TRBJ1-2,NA,CASSQGGQGSYGYTF
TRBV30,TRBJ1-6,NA,CAWSDPRRVQGSPLHF
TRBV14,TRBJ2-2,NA,CASSQERQGRLFF
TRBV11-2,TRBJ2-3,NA,CASSGRLAGVQYF
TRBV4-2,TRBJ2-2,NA,CASSQPTSDGGELFF
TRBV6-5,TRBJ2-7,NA,CASSSPRTSGGYEQYF
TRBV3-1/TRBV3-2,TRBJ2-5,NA,CASSPAGTSETQYF
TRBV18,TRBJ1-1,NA,CASSPSHPGGTEAFF
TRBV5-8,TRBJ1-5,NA,CASSLDTGIGQPQHF